In its sample, the clone carrying this T cell receptor (beta chain) was seen many times. The antigen is not known. Looked up from germline, CDR1 is GTSNPN and CDR2 is SVGIG (reference sequence). The CDR3 totals 13 residues. The V and J ends lost 2 bases and 1 base respectively, with 8 bases between them. The source of the sample is a study of early T cells in non-severe SARS-CoV-2 infection. The TCR library protocol attached unique molecular identifiers to the individual cDNA molecules. Using its own MiXCR run on the 5' RACE reads, TCRdb lists one record per CDR3 protein. The profile shows tens of thousands of distinct CDR3 sequences, roughly 8.8% of them singletons. The study's findings and limits: Sequences matched to VDJdb favored anti-spike CD8 responses, while private and CD4 specificities were missed.

The sequencing input was whole blood. The receptor was isolated from an adult who was a healthcare worker with PCR-confirmed SARS-CoV-2 infection or an uninfected control (not recorded which). The chain employs TRBV30 and TRBJ2-5; D is unresolved. The CDR3 loop is CAWSRRTQETQYF. CDR3 DNA: TGTGCCTGGAGTCGCAGGACCCAAGAGACCCAGTACTTC.